The clone carrying this T cell receptor beta chain appeared a single time. Its antigen is not identified. The CDR3 runs to 13 residues. Germline V gives CDR1 SGDLS, CDR2 YYNGEE. V lost 3 bases and J 5 bases, leaving 11 bases between the germline ends. For the second PCR, which ran for roughly 6 to 12 cycles, a sample-barcoded 5' primer and a J-beta primer mix were used. Each sample provided no less than 2.5 million CDR3-containing paired-end reads. From the 5' RACE reads, TCRdb called clonotypes with MiXCR, one entry per CDR3 protein. The table shows 800,000 or so distinct CDR3 sequences, with roughly 25% occurring only once. The data belong to a study of blood T cells in healthy people across ages. Study findings and constraints: Naive CD4+ cells and diversity were both higher in long-lived donors than in aged donors.

These data were likewise used in another study, on T cells of mothers and their children.

V and J are TRBV9 and TRBJ2-5, with a weak D call TRBD2 (5 bases). What was sequenced was blood. The receptor comes from a boy younger than 18 in good health. The DNA of the CDR3 is TGTGCCAGCAGCGGGAACTCGGGGGAGACCCAGTACTTC. The encoded protein is CASSGNSGETQYF.